What follows are 3 T cell receptor beta chains derived from one specimen sequenced in a study of blood T cell repertoires in COVID-19. Clones were read by immunoSEQ multiplex PCR, and TCRdb kept only the in-frame ones, dropping some. The table lists about 320,000 clones, 90% of them singletons, with 2.6% in the top ten. Sample: PBMCs or T cells enriched from blood (not recorded which). The receptors shown here come from a man aged 55-75 years who had recovered from COVID-19.

The genes are TRBV5-1 and TRBJ2-5, with TRBD1 matching 7 bases. Germline values: CDR1 SGHRS, CDR2 YFSETQ. Trimming at V came to 1 base and at J to 5 bases, leaving 5 bases not matched to a gene. The CDR3 contains 14 residues. In DNA form, the CDR3 reads TGCGCCAGCAGCTTGCGAGGGGGCGAGGAGACCCAGTACTTC. Translated: CASSLRGGEETQYF.

J is TRBJ1-1 and V is TRBV6-4, with D possibly TRBD1 on 5 matching bases. CDR3 length: 15 residues. Germline-derived CDR1 and CDR2 are MRHNA and SNTAGT. Trimming shortened V by 5 bases and J by 5 bases, and 18 bases separated the two germline ends. The CDR3, as DNA: TGTGCCAGCAGTTCATCGGGGGTGATGAGGACTGAAGCTTTCTTT. Amino acids: CASSSSGVMRTEAFF.

The CDR3: CASSPREKGADGYTF. The CDR3 DNA is TGTGCCAGCTCACCAAGGGAAAAGGGGGCGGATGGCTACACCTTC. This chain links TRBV18 with TRBJ1-2; 7 nucleotides match TRBD1. CDR1 KGHSH and CDR2 LQKENI come from the germline V gene. This CDR3 contains 15 residues. The junction had 9 bases not matched to a gene; V was cut back by 2 bases and J by 6 bases.